The clone carrying this T cell receptor (beta chain) was counted only a few times. The antigen remains unidentified. This record comes from a study of T cell repertoires in cytomegalovirus infection. For the study at large: Matching HLA type and CMV infection were both indicated by public TCR beta signatures. Study observations and caveats: What dominated the ex vivo response were HLA-C-restricted CMV-specific TCR beta clonotypes. Pooled public TCR beta family frequency picked out CMV carriers with the relevant HLA.

The CDR3 consists of 12 residues. The germline V gene has CDR1 MNHEY and CDR2 SVGEGT. Trimming cost V 5 bases and J 7 bases, with 10 bases left between them. TCRdb fed the reads into MiXCR, producing one record per CDR3 protein. This table holds about 740,000 distinct CDR3 sequences, less than 40% found once. This chain uses TRBV6-2 or TRBV6-3 with TRBJ2-3, with a possible D match to TRBD2 (5 bases). Sequencing was performed on PBMCs. The clonotype comes from a human donor in good health (CMV status not recorded). Some clones in this sample may be carry-over from other donors' samples. The CDR3 nucleotides are TGTGCCAGCAGTAATGTAGCGAATACGCAGTATTTT. The encoded protein is CASSNVANTQYF.